This T cell receptor beta chain comes out of a study of early T cells in non-severe SARS-CoV-2 infection. CDR1 and CDR2 (germline): LNHDA, SQIVND (reference sequence). The CDR3 consists of 13 residues. Trimming took 6 bases from V and 4 from J, leaving 10 bases between them. Regarding the study as a whole: Matching results from VDJdb favored anti-spike CD8 responses, leaving private and CD4 specificities undetected.

One entry per CDR3 protein, called by TCRdb with MiXCR from the 5' RACE reads. Of around 57,000 distinct CDR3 sequences in the sample, roughly a tenth were seen once. This clonotype appeared many times. What it binds is not known. The V gene is TRBV19, the J gene TRBJ1-5; D is unresolved. This receptor was taken from an adult who was a healthcare worker with PCR-confirmed SARS-CoV-2 infection or an uninfected control (not recorded which). Sequencing used whole blood. CDR3 nucleotide sequence: TGTGCCAGTAGGCCGGGCCGAAATCAGCCCCAGCATTTT. Protein sequence: CASRPGRNQPQHF.